These 24 T cell receptor beta chains came from one sample sequenced in a study of tumor-infiltrating lymphocytes in primary liver carcinoma. Co-extracted RNA and DNA came from approximately 20-30 mg of unsorted bulk tissue. Starting material of roughly 550 ng total RNA yielded TCR beta cDNA via a constant-region primer. Construction of TCR beta libraries relied on three successive nested multiplex PCR rounds employing slightly modified ARM-PCR. TRBV1-TRBV30 forward primers paired with a C-beta reverse primer drove the first two PCR rounds, 10 cycles each. Using its own MiXCR run on the multiplex PCR reads, TCRdb lists one record per CDR3 protein. The table shows 55,000 to 65,000 distinct CDR3 sequences, with less than 75% occurring only once. Material for sequencing was liver tumor tissue from sampling region 2. Documented subset: tumor region T2, inferior pole. Every receptor here comes from a man aged 35 to 55 with primary liver carcinoma and hepatitis B virus infection.

Concerning this clonotype: Being one base from a much bigger clone, this may be a read error. The V and J genes are TRBV12-3 or TRBV12-4 and TRBJ2-3, with TRBD1 matching 7 bases. There are 16 residues in the CDR3. As DNA, the CDR3 is TGTGCCAGCAGTTTAGACAGACAGGGAAGCACAGATATGCAGTATTTT. The encoded protein is CASSLDRQGSTDMQYF.

Points on this clonotype: Because the CDR3 is missing its conserved closing phenylalanine or tryptophan, this is likely a read error. The chain is built from TRBV6-2 or TRBV6-3 and TRBJ2-7, with 13 bases lining up with TRBD2. Germline values: CDR1 MNHEY, CDR2 SVGEGT. The V segment lost 6 bases and the J segment 4 bases; nucleotides outside the gene matches: 6. There are 15 residues in the CDR3. The CDR3 nucleotides read TGTGCCAGCAGGCCCGGGACTAGCGGGGCATACGAGCAGTACTCC. Amino acid sequence: CASRPGTSGAYEQYS.

As regards this clonotype: A read error may account for a junction end that differs from germline. The chain combines TRBV7-9 with TRBJ2-2, with D perhaps matching TRBD1 (5 bases). CDR3 length equals 16 residues. CDR1 SEHNR and CDR2 FQNEAQ come from the germline V gene (reference sequence). The CDR3 here is CARSLVLQGWAGELFF. As DNA, the CDR3 is TGTGCCAGGAGCTTAGTTCTTCAGGGTTGGGCCGGGGAGCTGTTTTTT.

To note about this clonotype: The conserved phenylalanine or tryptophan normally closing the CDR3 is absent here, so this likely arose from a read error. The chain has TRBV11-3 and TRBJ2-5; 7 bases are shared with TRBD1. V shed 6 bases, J shed 4 bases, and the junction held 5 bases outside the gene matches. This CDR3 contains 13 residues. CDR1 and CDR2 from the germline V gene are SGHNT and YENEEA. The CDR3 nucleotides read TGTGCCAGCAGTACTACAGGGGTAGAGACCCAGTACGTC. This codes for CASSTTGVETQYV.

Comments on this clonotype: Relative to the germline gene, one junction end is altered; a read error may explain this. V usage is TRBV11-2 and J usage is TRBJ2-7; D is undetermined. The CDR3 sequence is 13 residues long. Per the germline V gene, CDR1 is SGHAT and CDR2 is FQNNGV. CDR3 DNA sequence: TGTGTCAGCAGCTTCGGAGTGTCTAGCGAGCAGTACTTC. Encoded protein: CVSSFGVSSEQYF.

This clonotype has only one observation. Being one base from a much bigger clone, this may be a read error. This sequence joins TRBV5-1 and TRBJ2-5, with D tentatively TRBD1 (6 bases). This CDR3 has 11 amino acids. Germline assignment: CDR1 SGHRS and CDR2 YFSETQ. Here the CDR3 reads CAGRQEETQYF. As DNA, the CDR3 is TGCGCCGGCAGACAGGAAGAGACCCAGTACTTC. Looking up the rest from reference TRBV5-1 and TRBJ2-5 gives the full variable domain: KAGVTQTPRYLIKTRGQQVTLSCSPISGHRSVSWYQQTPGQGLQFLFEYFSETQRNKGNFPGRFSGRQFSNSRSEMNVSTLELGDSALYLCAGRQEETQYFGPGTRLLVL.

The chain employs TRBV29-1 and TRBJ2-5, with D unclear. The V gene's germline CDR1 is SQVTM and CDR2 ANQGSEA. This CDR3 comprises 13 residues. V was clipped by 6 bases and J by 5 bases, with 16 bases between them. The CDR3 DNA follows: TGCAGCGTGACCGGCCCCAAGTCCGAGACCCAGTACTTC. Translated, it gives CSVTGPKSETQYF.

The count of this clonotype is one. Germline and junction disagree at one end, which may indicate a read error. J is TRBJ2-7 and V is TRBV29-1; no firm D call. Germline V CDR1 and CDR2: SQVTM, ANQGSEA. The CDR3 sequence is 13 residues long. CDR3 sequence: CSVEDQRGTEKYF. DNA for the CDR3: TGCAGCGTTGAGGACCAGCGAGGCACCGAGAAGTACTTC.

This sequence joins TRBV5-1 and TRBJ2-7, with D possibly being TRBD1 or TRBD2 (5 bases each). V was trimmed by 3 bases and J by 7 bases, leaving 17 bases between them. Germline CDR1 reads SGHRS; CDR2 reads YFSETQ. The CDR3 is 14 amino acids. In nucleotides, the CDR3 is TGCGCCAGCAGCTGGTGGGAGACAGACTATGAGCAGTACTTC. It encodes CASSWWETDYEQYF. The full variable domain, in which reference TRBV5-1 and TRBJ2-7 provide the parts outside the CDR3, is KAGVTQTPRYLIKTRGQQVTLSCSPISGHRSVSWYQQTPGQGLQFLFEYFSETQRNKGNFPGRFSGRQFSNSRSEMNVSTLELGDSALYLCASSWWETDYEQYFGPGTRLTVT.

A remark on this clonotype: A much larger clone differs by one base, so this may be a read error. The chain employs TRBV28 and TRBJ1-1; 7 nucleotides agree with TRBD1. Germline loops: CDR1 MDHEN, CDR2 SYDVKM. CDR3 size: 18 residues. The J segment lost 0 bases and the V segment lost 6 bases, leaving 16 bases of the junction unmatched. CDR3 sequence (DNA): TGTGCCAGCAGATACCCTCTAAATGACAGGGACGTGAACACTGAAGCTTTCTTT. Translation: CASRYPLNDRDVNTEAFF.

This clonotype was seen many times. The rearrangement uses TRBV12-3 or TRBV12-4 and TRBJ2-3; no firm D call. V lost 2 bases and J 5 bases, leaving 11 bases between the germline ends. The CDR3 contains 14 residues. The CDR3 is CASSLSARRDTQYF. CDR3 in DNA: TGTGCCAGCAGTTTATCGGCGCGTAGAGATACGCAGTATTTT.

Remarks on this clonotype: As the CDR3 is not closed by the conserved phenylalanine or tryptophan, this likely results from a read error. This CDR3 is CASSLIGVTEAFL. Written as DNA, the CDR3 is TGTGCCAGCAGTTTAATAGGGGTGACTGAAGCTTTCCTT. This chain uses TRBV12-3 or TRBV12-4 with TRBJ1-1; maybe TRBD1 (5 bases). The ends were cut back, 2 bases at V and 5 bases at J, with 9 bases in the middle. This CDR3 has 13 amino acids.

This chain links TRBV29-1 with TRBJ2-7; D is perhaps TRBD2 (5 bases). CDR3 length equals 14 residues. Per germline, CDR1 SQVTM and CDR2 ANQGSEA. V was pared by 4 bases and J by 1 base, with 14 bases between. The CDR3 coding sequence is TGCAGCGTTGGGAGGCAGGCCGGGTCCTACGAGCAGTACTTC. Protein product: CSVGRQAGSYEQYF.

The gene calls are TRBV19 and TRBJ1-1, with 7 bases that match TRBD1. The CDR3 loop spans 16 amino acids. Germline assignment: CDR1 LNHDA and CDR2 SQIVND (reference sequence). V lost 5 bases and J lost 2; bases outside the gene matches: 11. CDR3 sequence (DNA): TGTGCCAGTAGTGAATATATTGGGACAGTAAACACTGAAGCTTTCTTT. Residues: CASSEYIGTVNTEAFF.

As for this clonotype: The junction departs from the called germline gene at one end, perhaps through a read error. The chain combines TRBV24-1 with TRBJ1-5; no clear D gene. Germline V gene lookup returns CDR1 KGHDR and CDR2 SFDVKD. The CDR3 has 13 residues. CDR3 amino acids: CATGDSGFWPHHF. Here the CDR3 DNA reads TGTGCCACCGGTGATTCCGGGTTTTGGCCCCACCATTTT.

The sample holds one count of this clonotype. One end of the junction is discordant with germline, which a read error may explain. The chain couples TRBV12-3 or TRBV12-4 to TRBJ2-1; D uncertain. This CDR3 region has 14 residues. As DNA, the CDR3 is TGTGCCAGCAGTTCGTCGATCTCCTACAATGAGCAGCTCTTC. Its protein product is CASSSSISYNEQLF.

With respect to this clonotype: Being one base from a much bigger clone, this may be a read error. This chain connects TRBV24-1 to TRBJ2-5; TRBD2 matches at 8 bases. The CDR3 sequence is 16 residues long. Germline trimming cut 4 bases from V and 3 bases from J; bases unmatched to any gene: 9. CDR1 and CDR2 from the germline V gene are KGHDR and SFDVKD. The CDR3 loop is CATSDWVGSGEETQYF. The CDR3 DNA sequence: TGTGCCACCAGTGACTGGGTTGGTAGCGGGGAAGAGACCCAGTACTTC.

Note on this clonotype: This may stem from a read error, because a much larger clone lies one nucleotide away. The chain employs TRBV28 and TRBJ1-6; 8 bases agree with TRBD1. Germline loops: CDR1 MDHEN, CDR2 SYDVKM. This CDR3 comprises 15 residues. Losses at the gene ends were 7 bases for V and 10 bases for J; bases not matched to a gene: 12. CDR3 nucleotides: TGTGCCAGCATCCCTCAGACAGGGGAAAGATCACCCCTCCACTTT. Translating gives CASIPQTGERSPLHF.

A word on this clonotype: This may arise from a read error, as a much more abundant clone is one base away. The chain is built from TRBV7-8 and TRBJ1-6, with 9 bases fitting TRBD1. Germline V gene sequence: CDR1 SGHVS, CDR2 FQNEAQ. CDR3 length: 15 amino acids. DNA of the CDR3: TGTGCCAGCAGCTCCATGGGACAGGGTAATCCACCCCTCCACTTT. Amino acid sequence: CASSSMGQGNPPLHF.

The table lists this clonotype with many counts. The chain combines TRBV11-2 with TRBJ2-7; 10 nucleotides agree with TRBD1. Losses at the gene ends were 4 bases for V and 5 bases for J; bases not matched to a gene: 5. The V gene's germline CDR1 is SGHAT and CDR2 FQNNGV. The CDR3 sequence is 14 residues long. The DNA for the CDR3 is TGTGCCAGCAGCTCCCGGACAGGGGGGGACGAGCAGTACTTC. The encoded protein is CASSSRTGGDEQYF.

This clonotype was seen only once. A junction boundary mismatches the germline segment, possibly from a read error. The chain is built from TRBV6-5 and TRBJ2-1, with D possibly being TRBD2 (5 bases). The CDR3 has 16 amino acids. Germline lookup yields CDR1 MNHEY and CDR2 SVGAGI. The CDR3 DNA reads as TGTGCCAGCACTGATGGCGGGCGCAAATCCTATAATGAGCAGTTCTTC. It is translated as CASTDGGRKSYNEQFF.

The V call is TRBV11-2, the J call TRBJ2-7; D possibly uses TRBD1 or TRBD2 (5 bases each). The germline gives CDR1 SGHAT, CDR2 FQNNGV. V lost 1 base and J 8 bases, leaving 15 bases between the germline ends. The CDR3 contains 14 residues. The CDR3 nucleotides read TGTGCCAGCAGCTTAGGTCCTACGGGGCACAAGCAGTACTTC. Its protein product is CASSLGPTGHKQYF.

Notes on this clonotype: This is likely a read error, given that the CDR3 carries no conserved phenylalanine or tryptophan at its end. The gene calls are TRBV28 and TRBJ2-2; D gene unclear. Trimming took off 8 bases at V and 2 bases at J, with 9 bases between the two ends. This CDR3 comprises 13 residues. Per germline, CDR1 MDHEN and CDR2 SYDVKM. CDR3 DNA sequence: TGTGCCAGCGGTGACCACAACACCGGGGAGCTGTTTTCT. Translation: CASGDHNTGELFS.

This clonotype appeared many times. The rearrangement uses TRBV29-1 and TRBJ2-1; the D is unclear. V was pared by 4 bases and J by 2 bases, with 12 bases between. CDR1 SQVTM and CDR2 ANQGSEA come from the germline V gene. The CDR3 is made up of 14 amino acids. The CDR3 DNA reads TGCAGCGTTGCCCTCGGTGAAACCTACAATGAGCAGTTCTTC. Protein sequence: CSVALGETYNEQFF.